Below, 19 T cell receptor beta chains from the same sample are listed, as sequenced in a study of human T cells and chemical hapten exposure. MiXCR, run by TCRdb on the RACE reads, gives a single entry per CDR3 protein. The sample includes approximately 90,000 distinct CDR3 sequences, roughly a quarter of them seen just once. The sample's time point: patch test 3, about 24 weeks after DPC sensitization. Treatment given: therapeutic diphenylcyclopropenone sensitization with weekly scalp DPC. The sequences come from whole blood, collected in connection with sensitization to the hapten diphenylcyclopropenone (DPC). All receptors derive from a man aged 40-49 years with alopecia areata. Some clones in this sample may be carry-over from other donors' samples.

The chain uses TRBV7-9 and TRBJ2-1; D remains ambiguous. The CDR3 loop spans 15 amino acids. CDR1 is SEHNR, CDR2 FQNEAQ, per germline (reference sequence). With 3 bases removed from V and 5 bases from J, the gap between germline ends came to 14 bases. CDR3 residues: CASSFTAAGDNEQFF. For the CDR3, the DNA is TGTGCCAGCAGCTTTACAGCCGCCGGCGACAATGAGCAGTTCTTC.

This chain's CDR3 is CASSLNTFTGQTDYEQYF. CDR3 nucleotides: TGCGCCAGCAGCCTCAATACATTCACGGGACAGACTGACTACGAGCAGTACTTC. The gene calls are TRBV5-1 and TRBJ2-7, with TRBD1 matching over 7 bases. Germline CDR1 reads SGHRS; CDR2 reads YFSETQ. This CDR3 has 18 amino acids. After removal of 4 bases from V and 3 bases from J, the junction contained 19 bases not matched to a gene.

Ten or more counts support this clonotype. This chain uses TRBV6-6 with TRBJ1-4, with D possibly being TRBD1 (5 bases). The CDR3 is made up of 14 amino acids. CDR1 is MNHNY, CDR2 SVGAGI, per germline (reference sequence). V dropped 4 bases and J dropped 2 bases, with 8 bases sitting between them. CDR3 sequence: CASSSRVTNEKLFF. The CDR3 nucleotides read TGTGCCAGCAGTTCCAGGGTGACTAATGAAAAACTGTTTTTT.

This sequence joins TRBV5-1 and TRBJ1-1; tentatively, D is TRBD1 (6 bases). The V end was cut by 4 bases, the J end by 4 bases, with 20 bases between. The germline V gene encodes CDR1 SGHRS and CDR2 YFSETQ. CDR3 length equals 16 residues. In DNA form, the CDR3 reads TGCGCCAGCAGCCAAGGCCTTCAGGGGAAATTCACTGAAGCTTTCTTT. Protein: CASSQGLQGKFTEAFF.

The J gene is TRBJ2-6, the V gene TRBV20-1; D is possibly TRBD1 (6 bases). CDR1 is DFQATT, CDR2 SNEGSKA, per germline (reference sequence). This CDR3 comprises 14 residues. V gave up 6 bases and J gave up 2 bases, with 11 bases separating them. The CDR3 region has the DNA TGCAGTGCCCCTACAGGGACTGGGGCCAACGTCCTGACTTTC. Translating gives CSAPTGTGANVLTF.

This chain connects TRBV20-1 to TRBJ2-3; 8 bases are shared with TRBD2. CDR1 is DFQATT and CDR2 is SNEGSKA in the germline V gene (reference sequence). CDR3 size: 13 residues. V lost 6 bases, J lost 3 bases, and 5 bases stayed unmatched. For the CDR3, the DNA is TGCAGTGCCCCGGGACTAGTAACAGATACGCAGTATTTT. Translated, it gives CSAPGLVTDTQYF.

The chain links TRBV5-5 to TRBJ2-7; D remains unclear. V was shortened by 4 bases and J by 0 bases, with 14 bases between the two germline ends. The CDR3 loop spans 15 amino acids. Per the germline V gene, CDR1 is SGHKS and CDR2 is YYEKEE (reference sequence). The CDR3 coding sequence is TGTGCCAGCAGCGTGGGCCCAGGAAGCTCCTACGAGCAGTACTTC. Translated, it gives CASSVGPGSSYEQYF. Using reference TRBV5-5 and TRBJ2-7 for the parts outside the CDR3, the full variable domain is DAGVTQSPTHLIKTRGQQVTLRCSPISGHKSVSWYQQVLGQGPQFIFQYYEKEERGRGNFPDRFSARQFPNYSSELNVNALLLGDSALYLCASSVGPGSSYEQYFGPGTRLTVT.

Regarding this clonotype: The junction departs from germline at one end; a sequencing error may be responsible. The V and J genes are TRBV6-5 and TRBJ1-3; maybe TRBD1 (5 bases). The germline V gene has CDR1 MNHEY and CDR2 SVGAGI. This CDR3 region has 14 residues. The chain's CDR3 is CASSIGTAGTTIYF. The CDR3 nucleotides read TGTGCCAGCAGCATTGGGACCGCTGGAACCACCATATATTTT.

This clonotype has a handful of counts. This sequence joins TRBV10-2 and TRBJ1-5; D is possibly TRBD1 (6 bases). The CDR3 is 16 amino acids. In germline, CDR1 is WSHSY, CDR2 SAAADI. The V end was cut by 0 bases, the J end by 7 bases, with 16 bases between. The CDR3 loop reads CASSESGFGGRQPQHF. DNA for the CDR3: TGCGCCAGCAGTGAGTCAGGGTTTGGGGGCAGGCAGCCCCAGCATTTT.

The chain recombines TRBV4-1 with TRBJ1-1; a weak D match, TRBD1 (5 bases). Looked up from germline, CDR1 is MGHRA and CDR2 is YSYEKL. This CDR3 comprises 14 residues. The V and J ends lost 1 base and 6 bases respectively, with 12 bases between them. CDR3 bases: TGCGCCAGCAGCCAAGTTTCCGGGGGGTCTGAAGCTTTCTTT. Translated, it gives CASSQVSGGSEAFF.

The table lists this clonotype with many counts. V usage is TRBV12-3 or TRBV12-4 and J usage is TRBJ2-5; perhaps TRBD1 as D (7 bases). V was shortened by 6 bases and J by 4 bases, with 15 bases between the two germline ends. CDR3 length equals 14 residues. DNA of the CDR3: TGTGCCAGCAGCCTTATGCAGGGGGGAGAGACCCAGTACTTC. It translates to CASSLMQGGETQYF.

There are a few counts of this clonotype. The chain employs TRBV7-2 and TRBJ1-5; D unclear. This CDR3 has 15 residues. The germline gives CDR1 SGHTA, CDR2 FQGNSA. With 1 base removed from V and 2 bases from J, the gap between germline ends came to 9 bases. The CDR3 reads CASSLDSGRNQPQHF. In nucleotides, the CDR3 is TGTGCCAGCAGCTTAGATTCAGGCCGCAATCAGCCCCAGCATTTT.

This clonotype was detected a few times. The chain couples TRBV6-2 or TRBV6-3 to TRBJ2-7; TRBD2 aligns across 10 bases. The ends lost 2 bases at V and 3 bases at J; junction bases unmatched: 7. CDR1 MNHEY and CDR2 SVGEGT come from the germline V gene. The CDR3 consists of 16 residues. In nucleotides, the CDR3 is TGTGCCAGCAGTTACCCTTCTAGCGGGAGAATCTACGAGCAGTACTTC. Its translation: CASSYPSSGRIYEQYF.

CDR3: CASSQDTGGLSEQYF. The DNA of the CDR3 is TGTGCCAGCAGCCAAGACACAGGGGGCCTTTCCGAGCAGTACTTC. V usage is TRBV4-2 and J usage is TRBJ2-7; 9 positions agree with TRBD1. CDR3 length: 15 residues. The germline V gene encodes CDR1 LGHNA and CDR2 YNFKEQ. J lost 6 bases, V lost 0 bases, and 6 bases had no gene match.

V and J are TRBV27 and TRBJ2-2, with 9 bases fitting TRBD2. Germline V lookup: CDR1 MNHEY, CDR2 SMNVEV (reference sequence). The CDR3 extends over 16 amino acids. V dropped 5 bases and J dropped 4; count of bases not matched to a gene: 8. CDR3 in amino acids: CASSPTAGGTTGELFF. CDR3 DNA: TGTGCCAGCAGTCCTACTGCGGGAGGGACCACCGGGGAGCTGTTTTTT.

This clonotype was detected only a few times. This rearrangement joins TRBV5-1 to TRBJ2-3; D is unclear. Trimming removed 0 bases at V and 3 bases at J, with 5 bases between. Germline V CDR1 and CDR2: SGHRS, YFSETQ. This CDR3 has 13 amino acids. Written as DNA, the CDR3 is TGCGCCAGCAGCTTGGTAGCAACAGATACGCAGTATTTT. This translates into CASSLVATDTQYF. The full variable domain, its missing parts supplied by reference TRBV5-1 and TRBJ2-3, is KAGVTQTPRYLIKTRGQQVTLSCSPISGHRSVSWYQQTPGQGLQFLFEYFSETQRNKGNFPGRFSGRQFSNSRSEMNVSTLELGDSALYLCASSLVATDTQYFGPGTRLTVL.

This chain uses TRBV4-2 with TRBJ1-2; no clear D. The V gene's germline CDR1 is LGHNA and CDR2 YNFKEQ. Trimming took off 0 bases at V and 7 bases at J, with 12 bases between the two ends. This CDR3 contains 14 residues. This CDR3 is CASSQDQVGGGYTF. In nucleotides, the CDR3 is TGTGCCAGCAGCCAAGACCAGGTGGGAGGTGGCTACACCTTC.

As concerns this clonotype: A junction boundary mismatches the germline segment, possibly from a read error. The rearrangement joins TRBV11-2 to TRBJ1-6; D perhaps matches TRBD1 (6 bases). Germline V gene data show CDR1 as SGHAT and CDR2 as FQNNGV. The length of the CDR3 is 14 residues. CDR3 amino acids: CASSPGQINSPLHF. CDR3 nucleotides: TGTGCCAGCAGCCCCGGACAGATCAATTCGCCCCTCCACTTT.

CDR3 bases: TGTGCCAGCAGCTCCCCCGGGGGGACTGAAGCTTTCTTT. The encoded protein is CASSSPGGTEAFF. This sequence joins TRBV7-2 and TRBJ1-1, with D perhaps TRBD1 (5 bases). This CDR3 contains 13 residues. The V end lost 4 bases, the J end lost 5 bases, and 11 bases lay between the germline ends. Looked up from germline, CDR1 is SGHTA and CDR2 is FQGNSA.